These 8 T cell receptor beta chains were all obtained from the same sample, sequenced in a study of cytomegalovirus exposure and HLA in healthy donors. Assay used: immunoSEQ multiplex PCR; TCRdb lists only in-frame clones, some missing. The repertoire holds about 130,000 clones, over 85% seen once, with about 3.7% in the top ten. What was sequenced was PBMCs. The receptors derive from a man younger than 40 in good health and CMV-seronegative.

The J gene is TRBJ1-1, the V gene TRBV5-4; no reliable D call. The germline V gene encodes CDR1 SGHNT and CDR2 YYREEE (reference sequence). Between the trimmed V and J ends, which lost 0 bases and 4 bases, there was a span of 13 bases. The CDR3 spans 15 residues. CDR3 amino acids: CASSLGTDMVTEAFF. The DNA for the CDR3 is TGTGCCAGCAGCTTGGGCACCGACATGGTCACTGAAGCTTTCTTT.

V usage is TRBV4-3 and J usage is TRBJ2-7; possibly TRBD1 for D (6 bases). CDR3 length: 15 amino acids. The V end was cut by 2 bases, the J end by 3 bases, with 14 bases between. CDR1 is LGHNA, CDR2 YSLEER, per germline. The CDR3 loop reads CASSQTRGVIYEQYF. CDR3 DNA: TGCGCCAGCAGCCAAACCAGGGGAGTCATCTACGAGCAGTACTTC.

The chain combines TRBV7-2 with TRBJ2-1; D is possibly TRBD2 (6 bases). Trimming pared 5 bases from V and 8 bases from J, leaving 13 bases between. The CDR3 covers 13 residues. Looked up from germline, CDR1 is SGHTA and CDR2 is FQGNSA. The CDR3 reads CASSITGGDEQFF. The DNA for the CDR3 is TGTGCCAGCAGCATAACAGGAGGGGATGAGCAGTTCTTC.

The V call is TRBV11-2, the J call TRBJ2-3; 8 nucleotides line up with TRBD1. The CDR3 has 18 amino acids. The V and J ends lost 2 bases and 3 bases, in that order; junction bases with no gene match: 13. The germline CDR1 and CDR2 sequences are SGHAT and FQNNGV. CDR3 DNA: TGTGCCAGCAGCTTAAGGGGTTCAGTTGGACAGGGAACAGATACGCAGTATTTT. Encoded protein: CASSLRGSVGQGTDTQYF.

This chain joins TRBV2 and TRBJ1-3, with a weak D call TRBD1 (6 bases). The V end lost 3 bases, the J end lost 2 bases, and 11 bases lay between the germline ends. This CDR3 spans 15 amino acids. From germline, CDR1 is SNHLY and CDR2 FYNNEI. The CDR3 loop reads CASSEIGGAGNTIYF. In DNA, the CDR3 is TGTGCCAGCAGTGAGATAGGGGGGGCTGGAAACACCATATATTTT.

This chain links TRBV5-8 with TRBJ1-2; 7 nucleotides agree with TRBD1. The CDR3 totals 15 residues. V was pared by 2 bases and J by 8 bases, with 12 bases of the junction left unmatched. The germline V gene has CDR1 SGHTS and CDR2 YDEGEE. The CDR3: CASSFFPQGGRGYTF. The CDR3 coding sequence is TGTGCCAGCAGCTTCTTCCCTCAGGGGGGAAGAGGCTACACCTTC.

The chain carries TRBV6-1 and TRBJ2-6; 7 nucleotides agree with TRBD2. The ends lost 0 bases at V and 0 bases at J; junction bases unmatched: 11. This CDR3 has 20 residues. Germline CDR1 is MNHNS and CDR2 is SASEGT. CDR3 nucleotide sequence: TGTGCCAGCAGTGAAGCGCATATTAGGGGAGGGACCTCTGGGGCCAACGTCCTGACTTTC. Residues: CASSEAHIRGGTSGANVLTF.

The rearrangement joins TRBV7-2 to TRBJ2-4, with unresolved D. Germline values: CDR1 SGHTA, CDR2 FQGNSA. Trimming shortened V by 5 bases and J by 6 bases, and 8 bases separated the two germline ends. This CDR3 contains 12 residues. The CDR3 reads CASSQTGNIQYF. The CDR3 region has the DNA TGTGCCAGCAGCCAAACTGGAAACATTCAGTACTTC.